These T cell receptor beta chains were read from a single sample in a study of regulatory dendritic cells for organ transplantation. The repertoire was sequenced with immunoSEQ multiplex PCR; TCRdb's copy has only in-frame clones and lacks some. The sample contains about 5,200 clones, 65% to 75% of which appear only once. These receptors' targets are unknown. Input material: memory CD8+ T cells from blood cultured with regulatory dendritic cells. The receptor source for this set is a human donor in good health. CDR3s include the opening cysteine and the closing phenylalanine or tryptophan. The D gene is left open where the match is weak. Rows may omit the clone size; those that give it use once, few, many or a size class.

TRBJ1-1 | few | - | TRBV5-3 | TGTGCCAGAAGCTTACTGGCTTTCTTT | CARSLLAFF
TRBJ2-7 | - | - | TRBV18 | TGTGCCAGCTCACCTGATACAGGGCAGTACGAGCAGTACTTC | CASSPDTGQYEQYF
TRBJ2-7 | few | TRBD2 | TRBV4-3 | TGCGCCAGCAGCCAAGATGCTAGCGGGATTCGCGAGCAGTACTTC | CASSQDASGIREQYF
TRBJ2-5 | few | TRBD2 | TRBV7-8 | TGTGCCAGCAGCTTAGAGCGGGGGGGACGAGAGACCCAGTACTTC | CASSLERGGRETQYF
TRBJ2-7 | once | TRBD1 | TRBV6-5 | TGTGCCAGCAGTTACTCGGTAGGGGACAGGCTATACGAGCAGTACTTC | CASSYSVGDRLYEQYF
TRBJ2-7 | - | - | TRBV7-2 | TGTGCCAGCAGCCTTACCATATCGTACGAGCAGTACTTC | CASSLTISYEQYF
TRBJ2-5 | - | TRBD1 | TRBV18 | TGTGCCAGCTCCCCCGGGACAGGGAGCTTCCGGGAGACCCAGTACTTC | CASSPGTGSFRETQYF
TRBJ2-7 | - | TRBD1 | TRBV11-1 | TGTGCCAGCAGCTTAAGGGACAGACCCTACGAGCAGTACTTC | CASSLRDRPYEQYF
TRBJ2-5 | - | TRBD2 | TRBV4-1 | TGCGCCAGCAGCCTCCCCCCCCCTCCTAGCGGGAGGGCTTGTTGGTGGGAGACCCAGTACTTC | CASSLPPPPSGRACWWETQYF
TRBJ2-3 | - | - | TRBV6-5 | TGTGCCAGCAGCTCCGGAGGAGACGCAGATACGCAGTATTTT | CASSSGGDADTQYF
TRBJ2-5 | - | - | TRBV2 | TGTGCCAGCCGGCGGCGGGCCCTCCAAGAGACCCAGTACTTC | CASRRRALQETQYF
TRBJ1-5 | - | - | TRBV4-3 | TGCGCCAGCAGCCAAGATCACAGGGGCAATCAGCCCCAGCATTTT | CASSQDHRGNQPQHF
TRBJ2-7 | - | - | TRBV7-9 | TGTGCCAGCAGCTCCCCGGAAGGGTTGGCGTACGAGCAGTACTTC | CASSSPEGLAYEQYF
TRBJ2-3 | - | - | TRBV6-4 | TGTGCCAGCAGTGACTCGGCGTCCGGAGGTGGCACAGATACGCAGTATTTT | CASSDSASGGGTDTQYF
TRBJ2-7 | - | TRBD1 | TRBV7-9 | TGTGCCAGCAGCTCCCCGACAGGGATTAGCTACGAGCAGTACTTC | CASSSPTGISYEQYF